Shown below are 24 T cell receptor beta chains from a single sample sequenced in a study of T cells in Graves' hyperthyroidism and ophthalmopathy. The TCR beta CDR3 regions underwent amplification using RNA transcripts as the source. The study used the HTBI primer set for a first-round RT-PCR of the TCR CDR3. TCRdb fed the multiplex PCR reads into MiXCR, producing one record per CDR3 protein. The sample lists hundreds of thousands of distinct CDR3 sequences, less than 25% seen once, with 34% in the top ten. Sequencing was carried out using blood. These TCRs come from a man under 40 with Graves' ophthalmopathy.

The rearrangement uses TRBV6-1 and TRBJ2-3; D unclear. Germline V gives CDR1 MNHNS, CDR2 SASEGT. Trimming pared 6 bases from V and 6 bases from J, leaving 10 bases between. CDR3 length: 12 residues. Written as DNA, the CDR3 is TGTGCCAGCAGAGGACGGCCCGATACGCAGTATTTT. Its protein is CASRGRPDTQYF.

The chain links TRBV6-5 to TRBJ2-2; D gene unclear. The CDR3 has 17 amino acids. Trimming removed 0 bases at V and 0 bases at J, with 11 bases between. CDR1 is MNHEY and CDR2 is SVGAGI in the germline V gene. CDR3 DNA sequence: TGTGCCAGCAGTTACTCCACTGGGTACGCGAACACCGGGGAGCTGTTTTTT. Translating gives CASSYSTGYANTGELFF.

The chain links TRBV6-2 or TRBV6-3 to TRBJ2-6; D gene unclear. This CDR3 comprises 16 residues. CDR1 is MNHEY and CDR2 is SVGEGT in the germline V gene. V lost 5 bases, J lost 0 bases, and 11 bases lay in between. The CDR3 protein is CASSPGRTSGANVLTF. For the CDR3, the DNA is TGTGCCAGCAGTCCAGGCCGGACCTCTGGGGCCAACGTCCTGACTTTC.

This clonotype was seen a few times. The CDR3 spells CATRTSGRSLNEQFF. In nucleotides, the CDR3 is TGTGCCACCCGAACTAGCGGGAGATCTTTAAATGAGCAGTTCTTC. This chain joins TRBV10-3 and TRBJ2-1; 11 bases are a match to TRBD2. The CDR3 is made up of 15 amino acids. CDR1 ENHRY and CDR2 SYGVKD come from the germline V gene. Trimming at V came to 10 bases and at J to 7 bases, leaving 12 bases not matched to a gene.

This clonotype was counted only a few times. This chain connects TRBV20-1 to TRBJ2-7; the match to TRBD2 covers 7 bases. In germline, CDR1 is DFQATT, CDR2 SNEGSKA (reference sequence). This CDR3 is built from 15 residues. V was pared by 6 bases and J by 0 bases, with 11 bases of the junction left unmatched. In nucleotides, the CDR3 is TGCAGTGCCACGCCCCGGGACTATAGCTCCTACGAGCAGTACTTC. It codes for CSATPRDYSSYEQYF.

This clonotype was observed many times. This sequence joins TRBV28 and TRBJ1-2, with 9 nucleotides matching TRBD1. The CDR3 runs to 15 residues. With 5 bases clipped from V and 4 bases from J, the junction kept 8 bases outside the gene matches. The germline gives CDR1 MDHEN, CDR2 SYDVKM. The CDR3 DNA reads TGTGCCAGCAGTAGTACCGGGACAGGGATCTATGGCTACACCTTC. This encodes CASSSTGTGIYGYTF.

The V and J genes are TRBV6-5 and TRBJ2-7; 10 nucleotides align to TRBD1. The germline gives CDR1 MNHEY, CDR2 SVGAGI. With 4 bases clipped from V and 6 bases from J, the junction kept 6 bases outside the gene matches. This CDR3 spans 14 amino acids. The CDR3 coding sequence is TGTGCCAGCAGTTCGGGACAGGGGCCCCGCGAGCAGTACTTC. Translation gives CASSSGQGPREQYF.

This clonotype was counted only a few times. The V gene is TRBV20-1, the J gene TRBJ2-2, with TRBD2 identical over 11 bases. With V trimmed by 6 bases and J by 4 bases, 10 bases remained unmatched. Germline V gene sequence: CDR1 DFQATT, CDR2 SNEGSKA (reference sequence). This CDR3 has 16 amino acids. The chain's CDR3 is CSAQPLAGGFTGELFF. The CDR3 nucleotides are TGCAGTGCCCAACCCCTAGCGGGAGGATTCACCGGGGAGCTGTTTTTT.

The J gene is TRBJ2-7, the V gene TRBV5-1; 7 nucleotides align to TRBD1. After removal of 3 bases from V and 7 bases from J, the junction contained 7 bases not matched to a gene. This CDR3 contains 13 residues. CDR1 is SGHRS and CDR2 is YFSETQ in the germline V gene. The CDR3 loop is CASSSDRYGEQYF. The CDR3 nucleotides read TGCGCCAGCAGCTCGGACAGGTATGGGGAGCAGTACTTC.

This clonotype was seen at least ten times. This CDR3 is CASRQTGARDYEQYF. The CDR3 DNA reads TGTGCCAGCAGACAAACAGGGGCTAGGGACTACGAGCAGTACTTC. The chain recombines TRBV3-1 with TRBJ2-7; 7 bases line up with TRBD1. The length of the CDR3 is 15 residues. The germline CDR1 and CDR2 sequences are LGHDT and YNNKEL (reference sequence). The junction had 11 bases not matched to a gene; V was cut back by 6 bases and J by 3 bases.

This clonotype was counted ten times or more. The chain has TRBV27 and TRBJ2-3; D remains ambiguous. Per the germline V gene, CDR1 is MNHEY and CDR2 is SMNVEV (reference sequence). Trimming stripped 0 bases from V and 2 bases from J, with 15 bases between. The CDR3 loop spans 17 amino acids. The CDR3 is CASSLSGLHFYTDTQYF. The CDR3 DNA reads TGTGCCAGCAGTTTATCGGGCCTTCACTTTTACACAGATACGCAGTATTTT.

The chain recombines TRBV29-1 with TRBJ1-1; no clear D gene. The germline V gene has CDR1 SQVTM and CDR2 ANQGSEA. The V end lost 5 bases, the J end lost 1 base, and 17 bases lay between the germline ends. There are 15 residues in the CDR3. The DNA of the CDR3 is TGCAGCGTTAAGACGGGTTTAGACGCGAACACTGAAGCTTTCTTT. It translates to CSVKTGLDANTEAFF.

This rearrangement joins TRBV20-1 to TRBJ2-7; TRBD1 matches at 10 bases. This CDR3 has 13 residues. V shed 6 bases and J 6 bases; nucleotides not matched to a gene: 8. The germline CDR1 and CDR2 sequences are DFQATT and SNEGSKA (reference sequence). Here the CDR3 reads CSAPGQGNIEQYF. The CDR3 DNA follows: TGCAGTGCCCCGGGACAGGGGAATATCGAGCAGTACTTC.

The genes are TRBV10-1 and TRBJ2-2; either TRBD1 or TRBD2 may supply D (5 bases each). Trimming pared 4 bases from V and 3 bases from J, leaving 12 bases between. Germline CDR1 WNHNN, CDR2 SYGVQD (reference sequence). The CDR3 length is 15 residues. CDR3 coding DNA: TGCGCCAGCAGTGCTCGGGACCGACACACCGGGGAGCTGTTTTTT. Protein: CASSARDRHTGELFF.

This clonotype was seen a few times. The chain links TRBV7-9 to TRBJ2-1; D remains unclear. V was clipped by 4 bases and J by 0 bases, with 13 bases between them. CDR1 is SEHNR and CDR2 is FQNEAQ in the germline V gene (reference sequence). The CDR3 loop spans 16 amino acids. Written as DNA, the CDR3 is TGTGCCAGCAGCTATTCTTTTGCGAGCTCCTACAATGAGCAGTTCTTC. It is translated as CASSYSFASSYNEQFF. Combining the CDR3 with reference TRBV7-9 and TRBJ2-1 gives the whole variable domain DTGVSQNPRHKITKRGQNVTFRCDPISEHNRLYWYRQTLGQGPEFLTYFQNEAQLEKSRLLSDRFSAERPKGSFSTLEIQRTEQGDSAMYLCASSYSFASSYNEQFFGPGTRLTVL.

This clonotype was observed many times. V gene TRBV5-6 combines with J gene TRBJ1-1; no clear D gene. The CDR3 sequence is 15 residues long. Trimming stripped 1 base from V and 0 bases from J, with 10 bases between. Germline CDR1 is SGHDT and CDR2 is YYEEEE. The CDR3 is CASSLPTYLNTEAFF. CDR3 in DNA: TGTGCCAGCAGCTTGCCAACGTATTTGAACACTGAAGCTTTCTTT.

Comment on this clonotype: A read error is possible here, since a much larger clone lies one base away. The CDR3 sequence is CASNARLGRGELFF. The CDR3 nucleotides are TGTGCCAGCAACGCTAGGTTGGGTCGCGGGGAGCTGTTTTTT. The genes are TRBV7-8 and TRBJ2-2, with D unclear. Germline CDR1 reads SGHVS; CDR2 reads FQNEAQ. Between the trimmed V and J ends, which lost 7 bases and 7 bases, there was a span of 16 bases. The CDR3 loop spans 14 amino acids.

This clonotype was seen just once. This chain uses TRBV12-3 or TRBV12-4 with TRBJ2-1; 8 nucleotides agree with TRBD1. V lost 6 bases to trimming and J lost 3 bases; unmatched junction nucleotides: 7. The CDR3 is made up of 15 amino acids. The CDR3 spells CASSEGQGHYNEQFF. The CDR3 region has the DNA TGTGCCAGCAGCGAAGGACAGGGACACTACAATGAGCAGTTCTTC.

There are a few counts of this clonotype. The rearrangement links TRBV3-1 to TRBJ2-7; TRBD2 agrees at 7 bases. The CDR3 has 16 residues. The germline V gene encodes CDR1 LGHDT and CDR2 YNNKEL (reference sequence). Germline trimming cut 4 bases from V and 3 bases from J; bases unmatched to any gene: 12. For the CDR3, the DNA is TGTGCCAGCAGCCGAGGAGGGCGCGGGGGTTACTACGAGCAGTACTTC. As protein: CASSRGGRGGYYEQYF.

Many counts were recorded for this clonotype. This chain links TRBV2 with TRBJ2-3; possibly TRBD1 or TRBD2 for D (5 bases each). V gave up 9 bases and J gave up 5 bases, with 18 bases separating them. Germline V gene sequence: CDR1 SNHLY, CDR2 FYNNEI. The CDR3 has 14 amino acids. The CDR3: CASSPGQIEDTQYF. DNA of the CDR3: TGTGCCAGTAGCCCGGGGCAAATAGAAGATACGCAGTATTTT.

The V gene is TRBV6-9, the J gene TRBJ2-2; the match to TRBD2 covers 9 bases. Germline V lookup: CDR1 MNHGY, CDR2 SVAAGI. This CDR3 contains 16 residues. V dropped 7 bases and J dropped 5; count of bases not matched to a gene: 11. In nucleotides, the CDR3 is TGTGCCAGCACTTCGTGGCTAGCGGGGATTACCGGGGAGCTGTTTTTT. It codes for CASTSWLAGITGELFF.

The chain links TRBV6-1 to TRBJ1-1; 11 nucleotides match TRBD1. Trimming cost V 7 bases and J 8 bases; bases outside gene matches: 12. CDR3 length equals 15 residues. Looked up from germline, CDR1 is MNHNS and CDR2 is SASEGT. The CDR3 DNA sequence: TGTGCCAGCACGTGGGACAGGGGGATGAAGGGGGAAGCTTTCTTT. Translating it yields CASTWDRGMKGEAFF.

The chain couples TRBV19 to TRBJ1-5; weak D call: TRBD1 (5 bases). The germline V gene has CDR1 LNHDA and CDR2 SQIVND (reference sequence). With 3 bases removed from V and 3 bases from J, the gap between germline ends came to 15 bases. The CDR3 sequence is 16 residues long. Written as DNA, the CDR3 is TGTGCCAGTAGTATCTCCTGGGAGACAGTCAATCAGCCCCAGCATTTT. It translates to CASSISWETVNQPQHF.

This clonotype was found many times. CDR3 protein: CATSDLAGAVTGELFF. The CDR3 DNA reads as TGTGCCACCAGTGATTTAGCGGGAGCGGTCACCGGGGAGCTGTTTTTT. This chain links TRBV24-1 with TRBJ2-2; 8 bases map to TRBD2. In germline, CDR1 is KGHDR, CDR2 SFDVKD. This CDR3 region has 16 residues. With 1 base clipped from V and 4 bases from J, the junction kept 4 bases outside the gene matches.